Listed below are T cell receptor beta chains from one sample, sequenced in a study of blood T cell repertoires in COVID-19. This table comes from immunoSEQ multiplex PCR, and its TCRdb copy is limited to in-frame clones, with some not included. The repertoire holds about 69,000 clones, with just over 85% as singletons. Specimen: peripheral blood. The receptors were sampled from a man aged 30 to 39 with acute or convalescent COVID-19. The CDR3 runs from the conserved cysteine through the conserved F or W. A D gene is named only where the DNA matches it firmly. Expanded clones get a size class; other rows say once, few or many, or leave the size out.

DNA: TGTGCCAGCAGCGCGTGCCCGGTGTTCCACGAGCAGTACTTC; CDR3: CASSACPVFHEQYF; J: TRBJ2-7; length: 14; size: NA; V: TRBV21-1; D: NA
DNA: TGTGCCAGCAGCCAAGATCGTGGCTGGGCGCTGCAAGGATTGGGCTACACCTTC; CDR3: CASSQDRGWALQGLGYTF; J: TRBJ1-2; length: 18; size: NA; V: TRBV3-1/TRBV3-2; D: NA
DNA: TGTGCCAGCAGCTCAACAGGGTCCGATACGCAGTATTTT; CDR3: CASSSTGSDTQYF; J: TRBJ2-3; length: 13; size: NA; V: TRBV7-2; D: NA
DNA: TGTGCCAGCAGTACACAGGATTCACCCCTCCACTTT; CDR3: CASSTQDSPLHF; J: TRBJ1-6; length: 12; size: NA; V: TRBV12-3/TRBV12-4; D: NA
DNA: TGCGCCAGCCGGACGGACATCTCTGGAAACACCATATATTTT; CDR3: CASRTDISGNTIYF; J: TRBJ1-3; length: 14; size: NA; V: TRBV5-1; D: NA
DNA: TGTGCCAGCAGCTTCGCCAGGGTTTATGGCTACACCTTC; CDR3: CASSFARVYGYTF; J: TRBJ1-2; length: 13; size: NA; V: TRBV7-9; D: NA
DNA: TGTGCCAGCAGTGAGGTTACAGGGGGCTATGGCTACACCTTC; CDR3: CASSEVTGGYGYTF; J: TRBJ1-2; length: 14; size: NA; V: TRBV2; D: TRBD1
DNA: TGTGCCCTATCGGGGGGGGCGGACGGCTACACCTTC; CDR3: CALSGGADGYTF; J: TRBJ1-2; length: 12; size: NA; V: TRBV30; D: NA
DNA: TGTGCCAGCAGGGCCGGACAGATTAACACTGAAGCTTTCTTT; CDR3: CASRAGQINTEAFF; J: TRBJ1-1; length: 14; size: once; V: TRBV2; D: NA
DNA: TGCGCCAGCAGCTTGAAGTCAGTTGCAGATACGCAGTATTTT; CDR3: CASSLKSVADTQYF; J: TRBJ2-3; length: 14; size: NA; V: TRBV5-1; D: NA
DNA: TGTGCCAGCAGCTTAGGGGGTAGCGGGAGTTGGTACGAGCAGTACTTC; CDR3: CASSLGGSGSWYEQYF; J: TRBJ2-7; length: 16; size: NA; V: TRBV7-2; D: TRBD2
DNA: TGTGCCAGCAGCCCAAGGTTACCCCGGGACACTGAAGCTTTCTTT; CDR3: CASSPRLPRDTEAFF; J: TRBJ1-1; length: 15; size: medium-sized; V: TRBV7-9; D: NA
DNA: TGTGCCAGCACCAGGACAGGGAACGGTTTCTTT; CDR3: CASTRTGNGFF; J: TRBJ1-1; length: 11; size: NA; V: TRBV6-5; D: TRBD1
DNA: TGTGCCAGCAGTGAACGGAGGGGATCTGGGGAAAAACTGTTTTTT; CDR3: CASSERRGSGEKLFF; J: TRBJ1-4; length: 15; size: NA; V: TRBV2; D: NA
DNA: TGTGCCAGCACCAGTACACCGGGACTAGCGGAGATAGAGACCCAGTACTTC; CDR3: CASTSTPGLAEIETQYF; J: TRBJ2-5; length: 17; size: NA; V: TRBV7-8; D: TRBD2
DNA: TGTGCCAGCAGGTCCCGTCGGACAGGTCAGAGCTCCTATAATTCACCCCTCCACTTT; CDR3: CASRSRRTGQSSYNSPLHF; J: TRBJ1-6; length: 19; size: NA; V: TRBV7-6; D: TRBD1
DNA: TGCGCCAGCAGCCCCCGAACTAGCGTCACAGATACGCAGTATTTT; CDR3: CASSPRTSVTDTQYF; J: TRBJ2-3; length: 15; size: NA; V: TRBV5-1; D: TRBD2
DNA: TGCGCCAGCAGTCCACGGGGCCGGGAGTGGGAGCAGTTCTTC; CDR3: CASSPRGREWEQFF; J: TRBJ2-1; length: 14; size: NA; V: TRBV5-1; D: NA
DNA: TGTGCCATCAGTGAGGGAATAGCGGGCTACAATGAGCAGTTCTTC; CDR3: CAISEGIAGYNEQFF; J: TRBJ2-1; length: 15; size: NA; V: TRBV10-3; D: TRBD2
DNA: TGTGCCAGCAGTTTAACGGGAGGAAACTCCTACGAGCAGTACTTC; CDR3: CASSLTGGNSYEQYF; J: TRBJ2-7; length: 15; size: NA; V: TRBV6-6; D: TRBD2
DNA: TGCAGCGTTCATTGGGGGCATGCCGGGGACACCATATATTTT; CDR3: CSVHWGHAGDTIYF; J: TRBJ1-3; length: 14; size: NA; V: TRBV29-1; D: NA
DNA: TGTGCCAGCTCACTAACCGGGACAAGGCCTGGGGGCACTGAAGCTTTCTTT; CDR3: CASSLTGTRPGGTEAFF; J: TRBJ1-1; length: 17; size: few; V: TRBV18; D: NA
DNA: TGTGCCAGCAGCTTTACTAGTTACGAGCAGTACTTC; CDR3: CASSFTSYEQYF; J: TRBJ2-7; length: 12; size: NA; V: TRBV7-2; D: NA
DNA: TGTGCCAGCAGCTTGGACTCCCTAGGGGGAGGGCAAGAGACCCAGTACTTC; CDR3: CASSLDSLGGGQETQYF; J: TRBJ2-5; length: 17; size: NA; V: TRBV5-8; D: NA
DNA: TGTGCCAGCAGTTCGTTTGACAGATCCGTCCAGCATTTT; CDR3: CASSSFDRSVQHF; J: TRBJ1-5; length: 13; size: NA; V: TRBV12-3/TRBV12-4; D: NA
DNA: TGCGCCAGCAGCCAAGGAACAGGAAGGGGTGCTAATGAAAAACTGTTTTTT; CDR3: CASSQGTGRGANEKLFF; J: TRBJ1-4; length: 17; size: NA; V: TRBV4-3; D: NA
DNA: TGCGCCAGCAGCGCGGGAAGGAGATTCTATGGCTACACCTTC; CDR3: CASSAGRRFYGYTF; J: TRBJ1-2; length: 14; size: NA; V: TRBV5-1; D: NA
DNA: TGCGCCAGCAGTGATGGGTCGGGGGGAAACCAAGAGACCCAGTACTTC; CDR3: CASSDGSGGNQETQYF; J: TRBJ2-5; length: 16; size: NA; V: TRBV10-2; D: TRBD2
DNA: TGTGCCACCAGAACAGGGGTGAACACTGAAGCTTTCTTT; CDR3: CATRTGVNTEAFF; J: TRBJ1-1; length: 13; size: NA; V: TRBV10-3; D: TRBD1
DNA: TGTGCCAGCAGTTTACTTGCAGGGGGCGCGTACAATGAGCAGTTCTTC; CDR3: CASSLLAGGAYNEQFF; J: TRBJ2-1; length: 16; size: NA; V: TRBV28; D: TRBD1
DNA: TGTGCCAGCAGTACGACAGGACGGGATACGCAGTATTTT; CDR3: CASSTTGRDTQYF; J: TRBJ2-3; length: 13; size: NA; V: TRBV6-6; D: NA
DNA: TGTGCCAGCAGCCAAACCGGGACAGGGGGGGATGAGCAGTTCTTC; CDR3: CASSQTGTGGDEQFF; J: TRBJ2-1; length: 15; size: NA; V: TRBV5-4; D: TRBD1
DNA: TGTGCCAGTAGCCTCCGGGACAGGGGGGCCATCCGACACTCGGAATTT; CDR3: CASSLRDRGAIRHSEF; J: TRBJ2-3; length: 16; size: NA; V: TRBV19; D: TRBD1
DNA: TGTGCCACGCGGGCTCCGACAGATACGCAGTATTTT; CDR3: CATRAPTDTQYF; J: TRBJ2-3; length: 12; size: NA; V: TRBV6-5; D: NA
DNA: TGTGCCAGCAGCGAATTCACAGGGGAGAGTTCACCCCTCCACTTT; CDR3: CASSEFTGESSPLHF; J: TRBJ1-6; length: 15; size: NA; V: TRBV21-1; D: NA
DNA: TGTGCCAGCAGTTACTTCTCAGGGATCGGTGAGAAGGCTTTCTTT; CDR3: CASSYFSGIGEKAFF; J: TRBJ1-1; length: 15; size: once; V: TRBV6-2/TRBV6-3; D: NA
DNA: TGCGCCAGCAGCCGAGACAGGGGTAGACCCGGGGAGCTGTTTTTT; CDR3: CASSRDRGRPGELFF; J: TRBJ2-2; length: 15; size: NA; V: TRBV5-1; D: TRBD1
DNA: TGTGCCAGTAGTATAGACCCCAGACAGCGTGTCGGGGAGCTGTTTTTT; CDR3: CASSIDPRQRVGELFF; J: TRBJ2-2; length: 16; size: NA; V: TRBV19; D: NA
DNA: TGTGCCAGCAGCTTGGAACAGCCAGACAATGAGCAGTTCTTC; CDR3: CASSLEQPDNEQFF; J: TRBJ2-1; length: 14; size: NA; V: TRBV5-4; D: NA
DNA: TGTGCCAGCAGCCGACCGGGGGGTCCTGGAAACACCATATATTTT; CDR3: CASSRPGGPGNTIYF; J: TRBJ1-3; length: 15; size: NA; V: TRBV3-1/TRBV3-2; D: NA